This T cell receptor beta chain was documented in a study of response to subunit inactivated influenza vaccine (dated by TCRdb to the late 2010s). The study in broad terms: Deep quantitative profiling of the T cell receptor repertoire was used in the study to follow responses to a trivalent subunit inactivated influenza vaccine.

The CDR3 goes from the cysteine to the phenylalanine over 15 residues. Solely the CDR3 DNA is kept, with 45 bases framed from the first base. V ends up 3 bases short and J 5 bases short, with an unmatched junction base count of 5. As concerns this clonotype: This clone's antigen is unknown. No base qualities exist here, and no much larger clone lies one base off it.

Overall results and qualifications from the work: According to the authors, only a limited number of new T cells may be recruited by each seasonal influenza vaccination.

Preparation of the library involved RT-PCR. The sequencing machine was an Illumina HiSeq 2500. TCRdb took the public reads, trimmed them with fastp at Q25, ran MiXCR for clone calling and kept in-frame beta chains. Entries that share a CDR3 protein sequence are merged under the most common genes and DNA. This sample holds about half a million distinct CDR3 sequences; approximately 7.7% were observed only once. The ten biggest clones cover 10% to 15% of the sample. The rearranged segments are TRBV12-3 or TRBV12-4 and TRBJ2-1; TRBD2 fits 9 bases in the junction. The sample in question was PBMCs from blood, obtained around 25 months after vaccination. The sequence was collected from a man aged 50-75 years who received an inactivated influenza vaccine. Donor details come from another sample of the same person, matched by shared clones. The DNA sequence reads TGTGCCAGCAGTTTCTCCCTAGCGGGGAACAATGAGCAGTTCTTC. This translates into CASSFSLAGNNEQFF.